This T cell receptor (beta chain) was profiled in a study of regulatory T cells in long-lasting Graves disease. The time point is: newly diagnosed GD, antithyroid drugs for less than 3 months. With RNA extracted from PBMCs as input, the TCR library was made. This CDR3 contains 15 residues. V shed 8 bases and J 2 bases; nucleotides not matched to a gene: 10. Per the germline V gene, CDR1 is MNHEY and CDR2 is SMNVEV (reference sequence). For TCR beta, libraries came from iRepertoire HTBI primers and Arm-PCR of CDR3 regions. One entry per CDR3 protein, called by TCRdb with MiXCR from the multiplex PCR reads. The data hold about 420,000 distinct CDR3 sequences, with about 16% observed a single time. This clonotype was observed many times. The same sample was also studied in work on T cells in Graves' hyperthyroidism and ophthalmopathy. From that study: No ophthalmopathy progression within 18 months constituted stable Graves' hyperthyroidism.

The TCR comes from a woman between 18 and 29 years old with Graves disease. Specimen: peripheral blood mononuclear cells (PBMCs), collected at new diagnosis, from a patient treated with antithyroid drugs. This chain joins TRBV27 and TRBJ2-3, with 7 nucleotides matching TRBD2. The chain's CDR3 is CASVRPGGPTDTQYF. The CDR3 bases are TGTGCCAGCGTAAGACCGGGAGGACCCACAGATACGCAGTATTTT.